The 20 T cell receptor beta chains listed next were all sequenced from one sample in a study of T-cell reconstitution after alpha-beta-depleted transplantation in children. Preparing the TCRbeta library involved the use of unique molecular identifiers. Each CDR3 protein is one row after TCRdb ran MiXCR on the PCR reads. The table includes 250,000 to 400,000 distinct CDR3 sequences, roughly 25% detected once. Sequences were derived from PBMCs, mostly from graft donor cells, sampled 180 days after TCRalphabeta/CD19-depleted stem cell transplant. These receptors all come from a male patient younger than 18 who had a stem cell transplant for acute lymphoblastic leukemia, so the T cells may come from the graft donor.

At least ten counts were recorded for this clonotype. The V and J genes are TRBV7-9 and TRBJ2-1; a weak D match, TRBD2 (5 bases). Germline V gene data show CDR1 as SEHNR and CDR2 as FQNEAQ (reference sequence). V dropped 2 bases and J dropped 5 bases, with 10 bases sitting between them. The CDR3 has 14 amino acids. CDR3 sequence reads: CASSLLSGDNEQFF. CDR3 sequence (DNA): TGTGCCAGCAGCTTACTGTCCGGGGACAATGAGCAGTTCTTC.

In this sample, this clonotype turned up a few times. The chain couples TRBV7-9 to TRBJ2-7; 7 nucleotides line up with TRBD2. The ends lost 5 bases at V and 4 bases at J; junction bases unmatched: 8. CDR3 length equals 14 residues. Germline V gives CDR1 SEHNR, CDR2 FQNEAQ (reference sequence). CDR3 protein: CASSQHGRSYEQYF. CDR3 nucleotides: TGTGCCAGCAGCCAGCACGGGAGGTCGTACGAGCAGTACTTC.

This clonotype was recorded a few times. The chain employs TRBV7-9 and TRBJ1-4; TRBD1 matches 7 bases. Trimming removed 5 bases from V and 6 bases from J; junction bases left unmatched: 12. There are 16 residues in the CDR3. CDR1 SEHNR and CDR2 FQNEAQ come from the germline V gene (reference sequence). Here the CDR3 DNA reads TGTGCCAGCAGCCTGTATCCCGGTGGACAGGATGAAAAACTGTTTTTT. Protein product: CASSLYPGGQDEKLFF.

As to this clonotype: The final CDR3 position lacks the conserved phenylalanine or tryptophan, pointing to a likely read error. The chain is built from TRBV5-1 and TRBJ2-3, with TRBD2 matching over 8 bases. The CDR3 sequence is 13 residues long. V shed 7 bases and J 2 bases; nucleotides not matched to a gene: 3. Germline V CDR1 and CDR2: SGHRS, YFSETQ. CDR3 sequence reads: CASRAGDTDTQYL. For the CDR3, the DNA is TGCGCCAGCCGAGCGGGAGACACAGATACGCAGTATTTA.

The chain is built from TRBV6-1 and TRBJ1-5, with TRBD1 identical over 8 bases. The CDR3 is 15 amino acids. Germline CDR1 is MNHNS and CDR2 is SASEGT. V was clipped by 3 bases and J by 3 bases; unmatched bases: 4. The CDR3 reads CASSDMGQANQPQHF. In DNA, the CDR3 is TGTGCCAGCAGTGATATGGGACAGGCCAATCAGCCCCAGCATTTT.

This clonotype has more than one count but fewer than ten. The genes are TRBV9 and TRBJ2-2; 8 nucleotides match TRBD2. With 4 bases clipped from V and 7 bases from J, the junction kept 9 bases outside the gene matches. This CDR3 spans 15 amino acids. Germline CDR1 SGDLS, CDR2 YYNGEE. The CDR3 is CASSPRAGGVGELFF. DNA of the CDR3: TGTGCCAGCAGCCCCCGGGCGGGGGGTGTCGGGGAGCTGTTTTTT.

The chain joins TRBV7-8 to TRBJ2-5; D may be TRBD2 (6 bases). Germline V gene data show CDR1 as SGHVS and CDR2 as FQNEAQ. V was shortened by 5 bases and J by 0 bases, with 13 bases between the two germline ends. This CDR3 is built from 15 residues. CDR3 sequence reads: CASSHSGWYQETQYF. The CDR3, as DNA: TGTGCCAGCAGCCATAGCGGCTGGTACCAAGAGACCCAGTACTTC.

This sequence joins TRBV5-5 and TRBJ2-2; 9 bases are a match to TRBD2. V lost 4 bases to trimming and J lost 7 bases; unmatched junction nucleotides: 5. Looked up from germline, CDR1 is SGHKS and CDR2 is YYEKEE (reference sequence). This CDR3 region has 14 residues. Written as DNA, the CDR3 is TGTGCCAGCAGCCAGGGACTAGCAGTCGGGGAGCTGTTTTTT. Translating gives CASSQGLAVGELFF.

This chain joins TRBV29-1 and TRBJ2-2; 10 nucleotides agree with TRBD2. The CDR3 consists of 15 residues. V was clipped by 7 bases and J by 3 bases; unmatched bases: 8. CDR1 and CDR2 from the germline V gene are SQVTM and ANQGSEA. For the CDR3, the DNA is TGCAGCGCCTCCTCGCTAGCGGGAGACACCGGGGAGCTGTTTTTT. This encodes CSASSLAGDTGELFF.

In this sample, this clonotype turned up a few times. V is TRBV3-1 and J is TRBJ2-7; D not resolved. The CDR3 is made up of 15 amino acids. V lost 4 bases, J lost 0 bases, and 13 bases lay in between. Germline loops: CDR1 LGHDT, CDR2 YNNKEL (reference sequence). The CDR3 nucleotides read TGTGCCAGCAGCCTCGGTACTCCTACCTCCTACGAGCAGTACTTC. Protein sequence: CASSLGTPTSYEQYF.

CDR3 sequence (DNA): TGTGCCAGCTCACCGGACAGGAGATCCTATGGCTACACCTTC. Its translation: CASSPDRRSYGYTF. The chain recombines TRBV18 with TRBJ1-2; 7 nucleotides line up with TRBD1. V shed 3 bases and J 4 bases; nucleotides not matched to a gene: 5. The CDR3 sequence is 14 residues long. The germline CDR1 and CDR2 sequences are KGHSH and LQKENI.

J is TRBJ2-7 and V is TRBV7-9; 9 bases match TRBD1. The CDR3 consists of 16 residues. J lost 1 base, V lost 3 bases, and 7 bases had no gene match. From germline, CDR1 is SEHNR and CDR2 FQNEAQ (reference sequence). Here the CDR3 reads CASSFSTGGASYEQYF. CDR3 nucleotides: TGTGCCAGCAGCTTTAGTACAGGGGGCGCTTCCTACGAGCAGTACTTC.

This clonotype was counted a single time. V and J are TRBV12-3 or TRBV12-4 and TRBJ2-7; TRBD2 agrees at 9 bases. This CDR3 has 15 residues. The V gene end was trimmed by 5 bases and the J gene end by 2 bases; junction bases not matched to a gene: 7. The CDR3 DNA reads as TGTGCCAGCAGTGATTCGCGGGAGGGCACCTACGAGCAGTACTTC. It yields the protein CASSDSREGTYEQYF.

The rearrangement links TRBV29-1 to TRBJ2-7; no reliable D call. Germline CDR1 is SQVTM and CDR2 is ANQGSEA. Trimming cost V 3 bases and J 7 bases, with 16 bases left between them. There are 13 residues in the CDR3. CDR3 sequence (DNA): TGCAGCGTTGAGGCAGGCCGGAGTTTAGAGCAGTACTTC. As protein: CSVEAGRSLEQYF.

The chain couples TRBV6-9 to TRBJ1-5; D unresolved. CDR3 length: 17 residues. Germline CDR1 MNHGY, CDR2 SVAAGI. V was trimmed by 5 bases and J by 9 bases, leaving 26 bases between them. The CDR3 nucleotides are TGTGCCAGCAGTAATTGGGGTAAAGGAGGGCCACCATCGCCCCAGCATTTT. Encoded protein: CASSNWGKGGPPSPQHF.

This clonotype was counted only a few times. This chain's CDR3 is CASSSGQGHNEQFF. In DNA, the CDR3 is TGTGCCAGCAGCTCCGGACAGGGACACAATGAGCAGTTCTTC. J is TRBJ2-1 and V is TRBV7-9, with 8 positions matching TRBD1. The V gene end was trimmed by 4 bases and the J gene end by 5 bases; junction bases not matched to a gene: 4. CDR1 and CDR2 (germline): SEHNR, FQNEAQ (reference sequence). CDR3 size: 14 residues.

A few counts support this clonotype. CDR3 in DNA: TGTGCCACCAGTGATCCCGGGACTAGCGGAACAGATACGCAGTATTTT. Translation gives CATSDPGTSGTDTQYF. This chain connects TRBV24-1 to TRBJ2-3, with 11 bases matching TRBD2. Per germline, CDR1 KGHDR and CDR2 SFDVKD. V was clipped by 3 bases and J by 3 bases; unmatched bases: 4. This CDR3 has 16 amino acids.

This chain joins TRBV5-1 and TRBJ1-1; tentative D call: TRBD1 (5 bases). Trimming left V 0 bases short and J 0 bases short, with 12 bases between. CDR3 size: 16 residues. Germline values: CDR1 SGHRS, CDR2 YFSETQ. Here the CDR3 reads CASSLVSGPMNTEAFF. The CDR3 DNA sequence: TGCGCCAGCAGCTTGGTGTCAGGGCCAATGAACACTGAAGCTTTCTTT.

J is TRBJ1-4 and V is TRBV7-9; 10 bases map to TRBD1. V was pared by 3 bases and J by 7 bases, with 8 bases of the junction left unmatched. Germline V gene sequence: CDR1 SEHNR, CDR2 FQNEAQ (reference sequence). The CDR3 runs 16 residues. CDR3: CASSLRRDRGIEKLFF. The CDR3 nucleotides are TGTGCCAGCAGCTTGCGCCGGGACAGGGGTATTGAAAAACTGTTTTTT.

The CDR3 is CASSEWKGQGGETQYF. Written as DNA, the CDR3 is TGCGCCAGCAGTGAGTGGAAGGGACAGGGGGGAGAGACCCAGTACTTC. The chain links TRBV10-2 to TRBJ2-5, with 11 nucleotides matching TRBD1. The length of the CDR3 is 16 residues. From germline, CDR1 is WSHSY and CDR2 SAAADI. V was clipped by 1 base and J by 4 bases; unmatched bases: 5.